The clone carrying this TCR beta chain was picked up a small number of times. Its antigen is not known. In germline, CDR1 is SQVTM, CDR2 ANQGSEA. This CDR3 contains 12 residues. The V end was cut by 4 bases, the J end by 6 bases, with 12 bases between. The sample comes from a study of regulatory T cells in long-lasting Graves disease. Across the study: Persistent cases took antithyroid drugs over 5 years and stayed TSH receptor antibody positive. The study's findings and limits: It was in persistent disease that TRBV28, TRBJ1-2 and TRBJ2-5 were favored. Few sampled subjects may have lowered accuracy.

Relying on iRepertoire HTBI primers and Arm-PCR of CDR3 regions, the team built TCR beta libraries. TCRdb redid the calling of the multiplex PCR reads with MiXCR, one entry per CDR3 protein. Of fewer than 450,000 distinct CDR3 sequences in the sample, about a quarter were seen once. Time point of the sample: persistent/refractory GD, antithyroid drugs over 5 years with positive TRAb. Extracted PBMC RNA gave rise to the TCR library. By American Thyroid Association guidelines, Graves' disease was diagnosed in the cohort. The genes are TRBV29-1 and TRBJ1-2, with a weak D call TRBD1 (5 bases). The TCR originated in a female donor with Graves disease. The sequencing used peripheral blood mononuclear cells (PBMCs), collected when the disease was refractory, from a patient treated with antithyroid drugs. CDR3 amino acids: CSVGGGADGYTF. CDR3 sequence (DNA): TGCAGCGTTGGGGGGGGTGCGGATGGCTACACCTTC.